The next 26 T cell receptor beta chains were all read from a single sample in a study of OX40 agonist ivuxolimab in advanced cancers. Profiled with immunoSEQ multiplex PCR; TCRdb holds only in-frame clones, not every one. The sample yields 70,000 to 100,000 clones, more than 80% seen once. The sample here was CD4+ or CD8+ T cells sorted from blood, taken in a trial of the OX40 agonist ivuxolimab. Receptor source: an adult with an advanced solid tumor such as melanoma, head and neck, liver or kidney cancer.

This clone was recorded once. This chain links TRBV5-1 with TRBJ2-2; D may be TRBD2 (6 bases). The CDR3 consists of 15 residues. Deletions cut 4 bases from V and 0 bases from J, with 10 bases between. The germline CDR1 and CDR2 sequences are SGHRS and YFSETQ. In nucleotides, the CDR3 is TGCGCCAGCAGCCTAGCGTCCGCGAACACCGGGGAGCTGTTTTTT. Its translation: CASSLASANTGELFF.

This sequence joins TRBV30 and TRBJ2-7; D may match TRBD1 or TRBD2 (6 bases each). This CDR3 has 12 residues. In germline, CDR1 is GTSNPN, CDR2 SVGIG (reference sequence). Trimming pared 5 bases from V and 4 bases from J, leaving 12 bases between. CDR3 protein: CAWDEGGYEQYF. The CDR3 bases are TGTGCCTGGGACGAGGGGGGTTACGAGCAGTACTTC.

This clone was seen a handful of times. This chain connects TRBV30 to TRBJ1-5; 8 bases match TRBD1. The CDR3 runs to 13 residues. The V gene's germline CDR1 is GTSNPN and CDR2 SVGIG (reference sequence). The junction had 3 bases not matched to a gene; V was cut back by 1 base and J by 7 bases. CDR3 sequence reads: CAWSETGVQPQHF. CDR3 nucleotide sequence: TGTGCCTGGAGTGAGACAGGGGTCCAGCCCCAGCATTTT. Full variable domain (remainder filled in from reference TRBV30 and TRBJ1-5): SQTIHQWPATLVQPVGSPLSLECTVEGTSNPNLYWYRQAAGRGLQLLFYSVGIGQISSEVPQNLSASRPQDRQFILSSKKLLLSDSGFYLCAWSETGVQPQHFGDGTRLSIL.

The rearrangement links TRBV2 to TRBJ1-1; 7 nucleotides line up with TRBD1. The CDR3 runs to 14 residues. Germline V gives CDR1 SNHLY, CDR2 FYNNEI. Trimming at V came to 10 bases and at J to 2 bases, leaving 10 bases not matched to a gene. The CDR3 protein is CATTNRGLNTEAFF. DNA for the CDR3: TGTGCCACCACAAACAGGGGACTAAACACTGAAGCTTTCTTT.

This chain connects TRBV5-1 to TRBJ2-1, with D unresolved. This CDR3 has 12 residues. Trimming took 2 bases from V and 7 from J, leaving 7 bases between them. Germline V CDR1 and CDR2: SGHRS, YFSETQ. The CDR3 here is CASSFTQNEQFF. The CDR3 DNA is TGCGCCAGCAGCTTTACACAGAATGAGCAGTTCTTC.

V and J are TRBV11-2 and TRBJ1-1, with 12 bases matching TRBD1. CDR3 length equals 16 residues. Germline loops: CDR1 SGHAT, CDR2 FQNNGV. Unmatched junction bases numbered 5, after V lost 2 bases and J lost 4 bases. CDR3 coding DNA: TGTGCCAGCAGCTTACGGCCGGGACAGGGGGCCACTGAAGCTTTCTTT. As protein: CASSLRPGQGATEAFF.

V gene TRBV7-6 combines with J gene TRBJ2-1; 10 positions match TRBD2. V lost 5 bases to trimming and J lost 0 bases; unmatched junction nucleotides: 7. There are 17 residues in the CDR3. CDR1 and CDR2 from the germline V gene are SGHVS and FNYEAQ. The CDR3 reads CASSRGLAVSSYNEQFF. The CDR3 coding sequence is TGTGCCAGCAGCCGCGGACTAGCGGTTAGCTCCTACAATGAGCAGTTCTTC.

The rearrangement joins TRBV2 to TRBJ2-7; 7 nucleotides match TRBD1. The CDR3 consists of 17 residues. Trimming took 0 bases from V and 0 from J; bases not matched to a gene: 8. Per the germline V gene, CDR1 is SNHLY and CDR2 is FYNNEI. The CDR3 nucleotides are TGTGCCAGCAGTGAAGCTCGGACAGGTGACGCCTCCTACGAGCAGTACTTC. This sequence encodes CASSEARTGDASYEQYF.

The chain has TRBV9 and TRBJ2-7; maybe TRBD1 (6 bases). Germline V lookup: CDR1 SGDLS, CDR2 YYNGEE. The V end was cut by 6 bases, the J end by 7 bases, with 29 bases between. This CDR3 contains 17 residues. The CDR3 DNA follows: TGTGCCAGCAACCTGGGGGCGGACGCGGTCTCCCGAGAAGAGCAGTACTTC. It is translated as CASNLGADAVSREEQYF.

The chain combines TRBV25-1 with TRBJ2-2; D is unclear. This CDR3 comprises 11 residues. Trimming took 3 bases from V and 5 from J, leaving 1 base between them. The V gene's germline CDR1 is MGHDK and CDR2 SYGVNS. This CDR3 is CASSETGELFF. As DNA, the CDR3 is TGTGCCAGCAGTGAGACCGGGGAGCTGTTTTTT.

Here the CDR3 reads CASSVSGVRDTQYF. The CDR3 bases are TGTGCCAGCAGCGTAAGTGGCGTTCGAGATACGCAGTATTTT. The V call is TRBV9, the J call TRBJ2-3; D not certain. This CDR3 is 14 amino acids long. Looked up from germline, CDR1 is SGDLS and CDR2 is YYNGEE. V gave up 1 base and J gave up 5 bases, with 11 bases separating them.

The genes are TRBV18 and TRBJ2-2; 11 bases are a match to TRBD1. Germline CDR1 KGHSH, CDR2 LQKENI. Trimming at V came to 0 bases and at J to 6 bases, leaving 3 bases not matched to a gene. The CDR3 is 16 amino acids. The CDR3 region is CASSPPGQGASGELFF. In DNA, the CDR3 is TGTGCCAGCTCACCACCCGGACAGGGGGCTTCCGGGGAGCTGTTTTTT.

The genes are TRBV29-1 and TRBJ1-2, with TRBD1 as a possible D gene (6 bases). The V gene lost 6 bases and the J gene lost 4 bases, with 9 bases spanning the gap. Germline values: CDR1 SQVTM, CDR2 ANQGSEA. The CDR3 loop spans 11 amino acids. The chain's CDR3 is CSVPDSYGYTF. CDR3 nucleotides: TGCAGCGTACCGGACAGCTATGGCTACACCTTC.

The chain couples TRBV2 to TRBJ2-3; 7 positions match TRBD2. CDR1 and CDR2 from the germline V gene are SNHLY and FYNNEI. V gave up 7 bases and J gave up 0 bases; unmatched junction bases: 7. The CDR3 runs 15 residues. The chain's CDR3 is CASKRESSSTDTQYF. The CDR3 DNA reads TGTGCCAGCAAGCGGGAATCTTCTAGCACAGATACGCAGTATTTT.

The chain couples TRBV7-9 to TRBJ2-1; D might be TRBD1 or TRBD2, each matching 5 bases. V lost 3 bases and J 0 bases, leaving 6 bases between the germline ends. Germline CDR1 and CDR2: SEHNR and FQNEAQ (reference sequence). CDR3 length: 14 amino acids. The CDR3 protein is CASSFGASYNEQFF. The CDR3 nucleotides are TGTGCCAGCAGCTTCGGGGCCTCCTACAATGAGCAGTTCTTC.

This sequence joins TRBV6-5 and TRBJ1-2; a possible D gene is TRBD1 (6 bases). Trimming pared 6 bases from V and 5 bases from J, leaving 13 bases between. From germline, CDR1 is MNHEY and CDR2 SVGAGI. The CDR3 runs to 13 residues. CDR3: CASRQDREYGYTF. CDR3 bases: TGTGCCAGCAGGCAGGACAGAGAGTATGGCTACACCTTC.

V is TRBV4-1 and J is TRBJ2-7; no clear D gene. Germline V CDR1 and CDR2: MGHRA, YSYEKL. CDR3 size: 15 residues. V lost 4 bases to trimming and J lost 3 bases, with 16 bases between them. This CDR3 reads CASSLRLSGNYEQYF. DNA of the CDR3: TGCGCCAGCAGCCTCCGACTTTCAGGCAACTACGAGCAGTACTTC.

The V call is TRBV9, the J call TRBJ2-7, with D perhaps given as TRBD1 or TRBD2 (6 bases each). Germline V gene data show CDR1 as SGDLS and CDR2 as YYNGEE. The CDR3 extends over 16 amino acids. V was shortened by 0 bases and J by 6 bases, with 19 bases between the two germline ends. DNA for the CDR3: TGTGCCAGCAGCGTAGATCGGGGGCAGGGTGGTGCCGAGCAGTACTTC. Translation gives CASSVDRGQGGAEQYF.

The gene calls are TRBV2 and TRBJ1-1; D is uncertain. V lost 3 bases and J 6 bases, leaving 5 bases between the germline ends. Germline V gene sequence: CDR1 SNHLY, CDR2 FYNNEI. The CDR3 runs 11 residues. The CDR3 sequence: CASSDRPEAFF. The CDR3 region has the DNA TGTGCCAGCAGTGATAGGCCTGAAGCTTTCTTT.

The chain carries TRBV13 and TRBJ2-7; unclear D gene. V was cut by 5 bases and J by 3 bases, with 11 bases left in between. CDR1 and CDR2 (germline): PRHDT, FYEKMQ (reference sequence). CDR3 size: 13 residues. As DNA, the CDR3 is TGTGCCAGCAGCCAAAATGATTTCTACGAGCAGTACTTC. The encoded protein is CASSQNDFYEQYF. The variable domain in full, completed from reference TRBV13 and TRBJ2-7, reads AAGVIQSPRHLIKEKRETATLKCYPIPRHDTVYWYQQGPGQDPQFLISFYEKMQSDKGSIPDRFSAQQFSDYHSELNMSSLELGDSALYFCASSQNDFYEQYFGPGTRLTVT.

V gene TRBV6-1 combines with J gene TRBJ2-5; D tentatively reads TRBD1 or TRBD2 (5 bases each). This CDR3 has 15 amino acids. The V gene lost 0 bases and the J gene lost 5 bases, with 13 bases spanning the gap. Germline V CDR1 and CDR2: MNHNS, SASEGT. CDR3 DNA: TGTGCCAGCAGTGAAGCTGGGGACCCGTGGGAGACCCAGTACTTC. Encoded protein: CASSEAGDPWETQYF.

The chain couples TRBV10-2 to TRBJ2-7; D possibly corresponds to TRBD2 (5 bases). Germline CDR1 reads WSHSY; CDR2 reads SAAADI. The CDR3 contains 14 residues. The V and J ends lost 5 bases and 2 bases respectively, with 13 bases between them. The DNA of the CDR3 is TGCGCCAGCAGTTTGGCGGCGGGTACCTACGAGCAGTACTTC. This translates into CASSLAAGTYEQYF.

The chain links TRBV18 to TRBJ1-6; D perhaps matches TRBD1 (5 bases). The CDR3 totals 14 residues. Trimming left V 4 bases short and J 9 bases short, with 13 bases between. Per germline, CDR1 KGHSH and CDR2 LQKENI. The CDR3 spells CASSLAGGISPLHF. The CDR3 coding sequence is TGTGCCAGCTCACTCGCGGGGGGGATTTCACCCCTCCACTTT.

This chain joins TRBV5-4 and TRBJ2-1; TRBD2 aligns across 7 bases. CDR1 and CDR2 from the germline V gene are SGHNT and YYREEE (reference sequence). The CDR3 has 15 residues. J was trimmed by 6 bases and V by 4 bases; bases with no gene match: 10. DNA of the CDR3: TGTGCCAGCAGCCCCGGGACTATGATGGGCAATGAGCAGTTCTTC. Translating it yields CASSPGTMMGNEQFF.

V and J are TRBV30 and TRBJ2-7; D not resolved. CDR3 length equals 13 residues. Germline-derived CDR1 and CDR2 are GTSNPN and SVGIG (reference sequence). V lost 0 bases and J lost 2, with 8 bases in between. CDR3 nucleotide sequence: TGTGCCTGGAGTGTGGGCTTTGCCTACGAGCAGTACTTC. Translated, it gives CAWSVGFAYEQYF. The variable domain in full, with the rest retrieved from reference TRBV30 and TRBJ2-7, is SQTIHQWPATLVQPVGSPLSLECTVEGTSNPNLYWYRQAAGRGLQLLFYSVGIGQISSEVPQNLSASRPQDRQFILSSKKLLLSDSGFYLCAWSVGFAYEQYFGPGTRLTVT.

The J gene is TRBJ2-7, the V gene TRBV5-1, with 8 bases that match TRBD1. The germline gives CDR1 SGHRS, CDR2 YFSETQ. The CDR3 runs 16 residues. The V segment lost 1 base and the J segment 5 bases; nucleotides outside the gene matches: 11. CDR3 protein: CASSLTGDRRLDEQYF. CDR3 bases: TGCGCCAGCAGCTTGACCGGGGACAGGCGATTAGACGAGCAGTACTTC.